A selection of T cell receptor beta chains follows, all from one sample in a study of PD-1 blockade in classical Hodgkin lymphoma. Using immunoSEQ multiplex PCR, the repertoire was profiled, and TCRdb retains in-frame clones only, with some absent. The profile shows roughly 60,000 clones, about 90% of them singletons. Here the sequenced sample was peripheral blood mononuclear cells (PBMCs), taken before the fourth cycle of nivolumab. The receptors originated from a human donor with classical Hodgkin lymphoma. The CDR3 runs from the conserved cysteine through the conserved F or W. D genes are given only for firm matches. The size entry is marked missing in some rows and otherwise reads once, few, many or a size class.

NA	TRBJ2-3	TRBV25-1	NA	CASSESSPFTDTQYF	TGTGCCAGCAGTGAATCATCACCATTCACAGATACGCAGTATTTT
once	TRBJ1-4	TRBV5-8	TRBD1	CASSPTGGRTEKLFF	TGTGCCAGCAGCCCCACAGGGGGAAGGACTGAAAAACTGTTTTTT
NA	TRBJ1-5	TRBV20-1	NA	CGGNTDQPQHF	TGCGGGGGGAACACCGATCAGCCCCAGCATTTT
once	TRBJ2-1	TRBV6-4	NA	CASSDSIRGYNEQFF	TGTGCCAGCAGTGACTCGATCAGGGGCTACAATGAGCAGTTCTTC
NA	TRBJ1-6	TRBV27	NA	CASSLGLRANSPLHF	TGTGCCAGCAGTTTGGGCCTTAGGGCGAATTCACCCCTCCACTTT
NA	TRBJ1-3	TRBV7-9	TRBD1	CASSRDRGSGNTIYF	TGTGCCAGCAGTCGGGACAGGGGCTCTGGAAACACCATATATTTT
NA	TRBJ2-3	TRBV7-6	NA	CASSRAAGTDTQYF	TGTGCCAGCTCGAGGGCAGCGGGCACAGATACGCAGTATTTT
NA	TRBJ2-7	TRBV6-1	NA	CAGGGRQAWGYEQYF	TGTGCCGGAGGGGGTAGACAGGCTTGGGGATACGAGCAGTACTTC
NA	TRBJ2-2	TRBV10-3	NA	CANRQANTGELFF	TGTGCCAACAGACAGGCAAACACCGGGGAGCTGTTTTTT
few	TRBJ1-1	TRBV7-3	TRBD1	CASSLSSGQAGNTEAFF	TGTGCCAGCAGCCTTAGTAGCGGACAGGCAGGGAACACTGAAGCTTTCTTT
NA	TRBJ1-4	TRBV5-1	NA	CASSSGHSGREKLFF	TGCGCCAGCAGCTCGGGACATAGCGGCCGTGAAAAACTGTTTTTT
NA	TRBJ2-1	TRBV7-9	TRBD2	CASSSTSGETRFSYNEQFF	TGTGCCAGCAGCTCGACTAGCGGGGAAACCCGATTCTCCTACAATGAGCAGTTCTTC
NA	TRBJ2-5	TRBV7-5	NA	CARSYSKLGETQYF	TGTGCCAGAAGCTATTCAAAGCTGGGAGAGACCCAGTACTTC
NA	TRBJ2-5	TRBV2	NA	CASGFRGKAETQYF	TGTGCCAGCGGCTTTCGGGGGAAGGCGGAGACCCAGTACTTC
NA	TRBJ1-1	TRBV6-1	NA	CASSEVTGMNTEAFF	TGTGCCAGCAGTGAGGTGACAGGCATGAACACTGAAGCTTTCTTT
NA	TRBJ2-5	TRBV5-4	NA	CASSLEWQETQYF	TGTGCCAGCAGCCTGGAGTGGCAAGAGACCCAGTACTTC
NA	TRBJ1-5	TRBV6-1	NA	CASSESWTEPQHF	TGTGCCAGCAGTGAATCTTGGACAGAGCCCCAGCATTTT
NA	TRBJ1-2	TRBV30	NA	CAWSVTVIHGYTF	TGTGCCTGGAGTGTCACAGTCATCCATGGCTACACCTTC
NA	TRBJ2-7	TRBV28	TRBD2	CASRQLAESNEQYF	TGTGCCAGCAGGCAACTAGCGGAAAGCAACGAGCAGTACTTC
NA	TRBJ2-3	TRBV30	NA	CAWAAGGDTQYF	TGTGCCTGGGCCGCCGGGGGAGATACGCAGTATTTT
NA	TRBJ2-3	TRBV2	NA	CANQPRVRHTDTQYF	TGTGCCAACCAGCCCCGGGTCAGGCATACAGATACGCAGTATTTT
NA	TRBJ2-5	TRBV4-1	NA	CASSQVGPSKQTQYF	TGCGCCAGCAGCCAAGTTGGGCCTAGCAAACAGACCCAGTACTTC
NA	TRBJ2-2	TRBV9	TRBD2	CASSVSGATSTGELFF	TGTGCCAGCAGCGTCAGCGGGGCCACTTCAACCGGGGAGCTGTTTTTT
NA	TRBJ2-4	TRBV7-8	NA	CASSPRGGRPNTGKNIQYF	TGTGCCAGCAGCCCTCGTGGTGGGCGACCCAACACAGGCAAAAACATTCAGTACTTC
NA	TRBJ2-6	TRBV4-1	NA	CASTDSSGANVLTF	TGCGCCAGCACAGACAGCTCTGGGGCCAACGTCCTGACTTTC
NA	TRBJ1-1	TRBV7-9	NA	CASSFRAGNEAFF	TGTGCCAGCAGCTTTCGGGCAGGGAACGAGGCTTTCTTT
NA	TRBJ1-1	TRBV30	NA	CAWRGAEAFF	TGTGCCTGGAGGGGAGCTGAAGCTTTCTTT
NA	TRBJ1-1	TRBV5-6	NA	CASSLVLRGEMNTEAFF	TGTGCCAGCAGCTTGGTGTTGAGGGGGGAGATGAACACTGAAGCTTTCTTT
NA	TRBJ1-1	TRBV6-5	TRBD1	CATQGEGQGWTEAFF	TGTGCCACTCAAGGGGAAGGACAGGGATGGACTGAAGCTTTCTTT
NA	TRBJ1-1	TRBV2	TRBD1	CASRGRGLNTEAFF	TGTGCCAGCAGGGGCAGGGGGCTGAACACTGAAGCTTTCTTT
NA	TRBJ1-1	TRBV20-1	NA	CSVENREEAFF	TGCAGTGTAGAAAACCGCGAGGAAGCTTTCTTT
NA	TRBJ2-7	TRBV2	NA	CASTLRALGSYEQYF	TGTGCCAGCACCCTTAGGGCGCTCGGCTCCTACGAGCAGTACTTC
NA	TRBJ1-5	TRBV30	NA	CAWSVRTGNQPQHF	TGTGCCTGGAGTGTAAGAACAGGTAATCAGCCCCAGCATTTT
few	TRBJ1-3	TRBV6-6	NA	CASSYPSGDTIYF	TGTGCCAGCAGTTACCCCAGCGGGGACACCATATATTTT
NA	TRBJ1-3	TRBV19	NA	CASSIPGNTIYF	TGTGCCAGTAGTATCCCTGGAAACACCATATATTTT
NA	TRBJ2-7	TRBV7-9	NA	CASSFKLAYEQYF	TGTGCCAGCAGCTTTAAACTAGCCTACGAGCAGTACTTC
NA	TRBJ1-2	TRBV12-5	NA	CASGSRTLHGYTF	TGTGCTAGTGGTTCCCGGACTCTCCATGGCTACACCTTC
NA	TRBJ1-2	TRBV6-1	NA	CASMGPPGSYGYTF	TGTGCCAGCATGGGGCCCCCAGGGAGCTATGGCTACACCTTC
NA	TRBJ2-7	TRBV6-5	NA	CASSYGGSYEQYF	TGTGCCAGCAGTTACGGGGGCTCCTACGAGCAGTACTTC
NA	TRBJ2-2	TRBV2	TRBD1	CASKLRTGTTGELFF	TGTGCCAGCAAATTGCGGACAGGGACCACCGGGGAGCTGTTTTTT
few	TRBJ1-2	TRBV6-1	NA	CASSELRDSPNYGYTF	TGTGCCAGCAGTGAATTGAGAGACAGCCCTAACTATGGCTACACCTTC
NA	TRBJ2-5	TRBV2	NA	CASSFLDWDQYF	TGTGCCAGCAGTTTCCTCGACTGGGACCAGTACTTC
few	TRBJ2-7	TRBV7-8	NA	CASSGDSYEQYF	TGTGCCAGCAGCGGTGACTCCTACGAGCAGTACTTC
few	TRBJ1-2	TRBV27	NA	CASRKGVGGYTF	TGTGCCAGCCGAAAGGGGGTGGGTGGCTACACCTTC
NA	TRBJ1-1	TRBV7-9	NA	CASSAIGLGLEAFF	TGTGCCAGCAGCGCAATCGGTCTGGGCCTTGAAGCTTTCTTT
NA	TRBJ1-3	TRBV11-2	NA	CASSLVGNTIYF	TGTGCCAGCAGCTTAGTAGGAAACACCATATATTTT
NA	TRBJ1-1	TRBV7-2	NA	CASSLEGTNTEAFF	TGTGCCAGCAGCTTGGAGGGCACGAACACTGAAGCTTTCTTT
NA	TRBJ1-5	TRBV10-3	NA	CAISGAGALNQPQHF	TGTGCCATCAGTGGGGCGGGGGCTCTCAATCAGCCCCAGCATTTT
few	TRBJ1-2	TRBV12-5	NA	CASGKQEAVLYGYTF	TGTGCTAGTGGAAAGCAGGAAGCAGTTCTCTATGGCTACACCTTC
few	TRBJ1-6	TRBV4-1	TRBD1	CASSLQGDSPLHF	TGCGCCAGCAGCCTACAGGGGGATTCACCCCTCCACTTT
NA	TRBJ2-5	TRBV5-1	TRBD2	CASSLRPSGDQETQYF	TGCGCCAGCAGCTTGCGGCCTAGCGGGGATCAAGAGACCCAGTACTTC
NA	TRBJ1-6	TRBV6-5	NA	CASSRGDSPLHF	TGTGCCAGCAGTAGGGGGGATTCACCCCTCCACTTT
NA	TRBJ1-1	TRBV7-9	NA	CASSFSSEAFF	TGTGCCAGCAGCTTTAGCTCTGAAGCTTTCTTT
NA	TRBJ1-1	TRBV6-6	NA	CASSFSENTEAFF	TGTGCCAGCAGTTTTTCGGAGAACACTGAAGCTTTCTTT
NA	TRBJ2-1	TRBV11-3	TRBD1	CASSSRDRGSYNEQFF	TGTGCCAGCAGCTCTAGGGACAGGGGCTCCTACAATGAGCAGTTCTTC